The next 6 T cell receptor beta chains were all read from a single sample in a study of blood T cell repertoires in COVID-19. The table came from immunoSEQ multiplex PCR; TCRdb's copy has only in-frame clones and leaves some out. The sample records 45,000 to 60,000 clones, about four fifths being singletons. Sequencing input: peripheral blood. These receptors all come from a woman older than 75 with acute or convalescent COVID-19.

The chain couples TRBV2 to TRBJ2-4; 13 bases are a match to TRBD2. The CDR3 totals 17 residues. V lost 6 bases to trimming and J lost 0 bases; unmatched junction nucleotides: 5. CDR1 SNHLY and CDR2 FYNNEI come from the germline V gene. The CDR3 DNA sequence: TGTGCCAGCAGACCACTAGCGGGGGGGGTAGCCAAAAACATTCAGTACTTC. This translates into CASRPLAGGVAKNIQYF.

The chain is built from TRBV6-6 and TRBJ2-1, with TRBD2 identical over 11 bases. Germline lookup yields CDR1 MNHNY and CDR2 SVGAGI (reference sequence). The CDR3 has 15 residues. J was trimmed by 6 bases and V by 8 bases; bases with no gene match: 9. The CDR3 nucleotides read TGTGCCAGCGGGTTAGGACTAGCGGGTGGCAATGAGCAGTTCTTC. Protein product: CASGLGLAGGNEQFF.

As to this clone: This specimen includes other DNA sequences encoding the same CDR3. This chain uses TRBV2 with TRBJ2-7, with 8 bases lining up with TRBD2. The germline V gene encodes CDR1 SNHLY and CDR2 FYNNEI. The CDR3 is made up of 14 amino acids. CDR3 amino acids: CAGRRWREVDEQYF. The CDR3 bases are TGTGCTGGGCGAAGGTGGCGGGAGGTGGACGAGCAGTACTTC.

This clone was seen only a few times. CDR3 bases: TGTGCCTGGAGTAGTTCGGGCTCCTACGAGCAGTACTTC. Translated: CAWSSSGSYEQYF. This chain links TRBV30 with TRBJ2-7, with unresolved D. V lost 2 bases, J lost 0 bases, and 8 bases lay in between. Germline V gene lookup returns CDR1 GTSNPN and CDR2 SVGIG (reference sequence). The CDR3 has 13 amino acids.

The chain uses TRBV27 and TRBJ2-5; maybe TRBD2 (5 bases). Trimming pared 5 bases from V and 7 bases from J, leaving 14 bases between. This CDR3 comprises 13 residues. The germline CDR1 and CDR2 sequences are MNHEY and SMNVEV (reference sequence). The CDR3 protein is CASSPDRRGTQYF. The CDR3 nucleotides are TGTGCCAGCAGTCCGGACCGACGGGGGACCCAGTACTTC.

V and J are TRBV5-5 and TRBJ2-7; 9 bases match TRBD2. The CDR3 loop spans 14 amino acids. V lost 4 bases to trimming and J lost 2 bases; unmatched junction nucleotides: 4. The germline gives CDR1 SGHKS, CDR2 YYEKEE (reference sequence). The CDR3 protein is CASSRGRGTYEQYF. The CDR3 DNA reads TGTGCCAGCAGCCGCGGGAGGGGCACCTACGAGCAGTACTTC.